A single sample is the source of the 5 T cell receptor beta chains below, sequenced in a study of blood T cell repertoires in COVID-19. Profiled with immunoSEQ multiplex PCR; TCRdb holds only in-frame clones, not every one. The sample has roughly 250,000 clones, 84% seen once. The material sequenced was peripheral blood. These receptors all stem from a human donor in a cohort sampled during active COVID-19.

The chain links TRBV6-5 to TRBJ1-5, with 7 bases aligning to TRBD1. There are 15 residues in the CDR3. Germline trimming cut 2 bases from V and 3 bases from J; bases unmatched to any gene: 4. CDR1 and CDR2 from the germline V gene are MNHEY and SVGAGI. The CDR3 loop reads CASSYGQGVNQPQHF. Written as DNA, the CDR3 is TGTGCCAGCAGTTACGGGCAGGGGGTCAATCAGCCCCAGCATTTT.

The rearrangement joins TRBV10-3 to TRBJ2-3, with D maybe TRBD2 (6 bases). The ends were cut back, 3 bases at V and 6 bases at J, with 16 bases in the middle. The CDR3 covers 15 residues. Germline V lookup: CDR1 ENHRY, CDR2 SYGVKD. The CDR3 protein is CAISDGAGSKDTQYF. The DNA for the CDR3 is TGTGCCATCAGTGATGGCGCGGGATCAAAGGATACGCAGTATTTT.

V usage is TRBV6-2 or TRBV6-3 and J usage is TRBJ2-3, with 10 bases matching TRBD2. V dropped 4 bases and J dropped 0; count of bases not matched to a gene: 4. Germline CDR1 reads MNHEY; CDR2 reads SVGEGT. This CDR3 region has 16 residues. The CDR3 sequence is CASSLLAGYSTDTQYF. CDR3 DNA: TGTGCCAGCAGTTTACTAGCGGGATATAGCACAGATACGCAGTATTTT.

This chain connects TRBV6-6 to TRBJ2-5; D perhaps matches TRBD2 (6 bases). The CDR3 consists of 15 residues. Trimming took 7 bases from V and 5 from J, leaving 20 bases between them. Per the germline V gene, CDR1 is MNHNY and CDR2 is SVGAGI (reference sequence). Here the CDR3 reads CASNRRRGLGETQYF. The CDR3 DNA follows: TGTGCCAGCAACCGCCGACGGGGGTTGGGGGAGACCCAGTACTTC.

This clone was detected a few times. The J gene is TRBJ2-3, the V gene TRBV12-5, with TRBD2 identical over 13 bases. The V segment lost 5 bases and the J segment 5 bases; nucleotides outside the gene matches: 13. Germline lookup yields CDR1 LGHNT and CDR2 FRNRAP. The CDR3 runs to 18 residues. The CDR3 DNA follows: TGTGCTAGTGGTCCCGGGACTAGCGGGGCGAGAGGGAGAGATACGCAGTATTTT. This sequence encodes CASGPGTSGARGRDTQYF.